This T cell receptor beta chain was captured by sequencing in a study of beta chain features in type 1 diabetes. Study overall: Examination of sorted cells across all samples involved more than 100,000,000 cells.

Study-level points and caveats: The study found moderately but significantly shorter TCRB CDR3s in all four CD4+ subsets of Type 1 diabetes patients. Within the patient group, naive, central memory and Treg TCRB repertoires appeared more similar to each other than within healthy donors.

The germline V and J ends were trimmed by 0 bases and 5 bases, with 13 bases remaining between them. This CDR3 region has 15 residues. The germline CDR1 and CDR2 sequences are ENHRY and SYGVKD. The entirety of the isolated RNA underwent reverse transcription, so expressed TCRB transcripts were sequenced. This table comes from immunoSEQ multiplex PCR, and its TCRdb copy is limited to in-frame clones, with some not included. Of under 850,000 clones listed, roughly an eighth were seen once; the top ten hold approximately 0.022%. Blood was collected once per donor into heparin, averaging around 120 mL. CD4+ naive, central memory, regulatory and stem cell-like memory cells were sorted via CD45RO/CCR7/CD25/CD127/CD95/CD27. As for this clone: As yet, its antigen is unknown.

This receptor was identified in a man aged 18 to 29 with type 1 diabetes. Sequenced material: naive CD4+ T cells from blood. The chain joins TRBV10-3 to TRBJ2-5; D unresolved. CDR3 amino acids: CAISESTGKSETQYF. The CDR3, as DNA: TGTGCCATCAGTGAGTCGACTGGGAAGAGCGAGACCCAGTACTTC.